This TCR beta chain stems from a study of shared clonotypes between healthy human individuals. Study-wide context: Used for every donor were three CD4 naive, three CD4 memory, two CD8 naive and one CD8 memory plate.

Naive CD8 cells, CD45RO-negative and positively selected for CCR7, excluded terminally differentiated effector memory CD45RA+ cells. This CDR3 comprises 12 residues. Germline V gene sequence: CDR1 SGHAT, CDR2 FQNNGV. V was shortened by 0 bases and J by 14 bases, with 11 bases between the two germline ends. The data were produced by immunoSEQ multiplex PCR, yet TCRdb's version contains in-frame clones alone and is incomplete. The sample carries about 1,800,000 clones, about 95% recorded once. Overall study results and limits: Sharing across four donors was seen in 4% to 6.5% of naive CD4 clonotypes. As a rule, naive subsets had a larger estimated richness than memory subsets.

This clone showed up just once. Its matching antigen is unknown. This clonotype originated in a young man in good health. Material: naive CD8+ T cells sorted from blood. The rearrangement uses TRBV11-2 and TRBJ2-1; TRBD1 is a possible D gene (6 bases). The CDR3 here is CASSLDRAGEFF. In DNA, the CDR3 is TGTGCCAGCAGCTTAGATAGAGCAGGGGAGTTCTTC.